A single sample is the source of the 12 T cell receptor beta chains below, sequenced in a study of control samples from healthy donors and cancer patients. Some clones are missing from TCRdb's copy, which holds only in-frame ones; the method was immunoSEQ multiplex PCR. In the table there are about 58,000 clones, roughly 92% of which are singletons. Sequencing was carried out using blood. The receptors were gathered from a man under 40 in good health.

This clone is a singleton in its sample. The chain couples TRBV7-2 to TRBJ2-7, with D possibly TRBD2 on 5 matching bases. V gave up 5 bases and J gave up 1 base, with 15 bases separating them. Germline V CDR1 and CDR2: SGHTA, FQGNSA. The CDR3 consists of 15 residues. Here the CDR3 DNA reads TGTGCCAGCAGCCCCGACTCGAGCGGTTCCTACGAGCAGTACTTC. Translating gives CASSPDSSGSYEQYF. Drawing the rest from reference TRBV7-2 and TRBJ2-7, the complete variable domain is GAGVSQSPSNKVTEKGKDVELRCDPISGHTALYWYRQSLGQGLEFLIYFQGNSAPDKSGLPSDRFSAERTGGSVSTLTIQRTQQEDSAVYLCASSPDSSGSYEQYFGPGTRLTVT.

This chain links TRBV4-3 with TRBJ1-2, with 7 positions matching TRBD1. Germline V CDR1 and CDR2: LGHNA, YSLEER. The CDR3 spans 15 residues. The junction had 9 bases not matched to a gene; V was cut back by 0 bases and J by 8 bases. CDR3 loop: CASSQETGSFGGYTF. DNA of the CDR3: TGCGCCAGCAGCCAAGAGACAGGGAGTTTTGGAGGCTACACCTTC.

CDR3 region: CASSLSISTQPQHF. The CDR3 nucleotides read TGTGCCAGCAGTTTATCGATCTCGACCCAGCCCCAGCATTTT. This chain joins TRBV27 and TRBJ1-5; D gene uncertain. The CDR3 totals 14 residues. CDR1 and CDR2 from the germline V gene are MNHEY and SMNVEV (reference sequence). V was cut by 0 bases and J by 7 bases, with 10 bases left in between.

The chain has TRBV27 and TRBJ1-2, with D possibly being TRBD1 (5 bases). The length of the CDR3 is 14 residues. In germline, CDR1 is MNHEY, CDR2 SMNVEV (reference sequence). Trimming stripped 5 bases from V and 8 bases from J, with 18 bases between. CDR3 residues: CASSPPGPGLGYTF. The CDR3 DNA is TGTGCCAGCAGTCCCCCGGGACCGGGGCTAGGCTACACCTTC.

This rearrangement joins TRBV5-4 to TRBJ1-2; TRBD1 agrees at 10 bases. Losses at the gene ends were 2 bases for V and 0 bases for J; bases not matched to a gene: 4. The CDR3 is made up of 16 amino acids. Germline CDR1 and CDR2: SGHNT and YYREEE (reference sequence). CDR3 coding DNA: TGTGCCAGCAGCTTCGGACAGGGGGGAGCTAACTATGGCTACACCTTC. It yields the protein CASSFGQGGANYGYTF.

This clone was counted a single time. The chain employs TRBV7-2 and TRBJ1-1; D gene unclear. The germline CDR1 and CDR2 sequences are SGHTA and FQGNSA. The V end was cut by 5 bases, the J end by 7 bases, with 14 bases between. This CDR3 has 13 amino acids. The CDR3 reads CASSGEGSFEAFF. The CDR3, as DNA: TGTGCCAGCAGCGGAGAGGGCTCCTTTGAAGCTTTCTTT.

The chain combines TRBV10-3 with TRBJ1-6, with TRBD1 matching over 11 bases. The CDR3 runs 14 residues. The germline V gene has CDR1 ENHRY and CDR2 SYGVKD. Trimming cost V 10 bases and J 7 bases; bases outside gene matches: 6. In nucleotides, the CDR3 is TGTGCCACAACCGGACAGGGGGCCAATTCACCCCTCCACTTT. Protein sequence: CATTGQGANSPLHF.

The rearrangement joins TRBV15 to TRBJ2-1; 7 bases match TRBD1. J lost 2 bases, V lost 6 bases, and 7 bases had no gene match. Germline V gives CDR1 LNHNV, CDR2 YYDKDF (reference sequence). CDR3 size: 15 residues. The CDR3 coding sequence is TGTGCCACCAGTCCTATCGGGACAGCCTACAATGAGCAGTTCTTC. The encoded protein is CATSPIGTAYNEQFF.

The V gene is TRBV6-5, the J gene TRBJ2-7; D is unclear. The CDR3 extends over 12 amino acids. Trimming took off 7 bases at V and 5 bases at J, with 12 bases between the two ends. The germline V gene encodes CDR1 MNHEY and CDR2 SVGAGI. CDR3 region: CASNMKSDEQYF. CDR3 bases: TGTGCCAGCAACATGAAGTCGGACGAGCAGTACTTC.

This CDR3 is CASSQERAGGTDTQYF. CDR3 DNA sequence: TGCGCCAGCAGCCAAGAGAGGGCGGGGGGCACAGATACGCAGTATTTT. This rearrangement joins TRBV4-1 to TRBJ2-3; TRBD2 agrees at 7 bases. Looked up from germline, CDR1 is MGHRA and CDR2 is YSYEKL. V was clipped by 0 bases and J by 1 base; unmatched bases: 4. This CDR3 comprises 16 residues.

About this clone: This CDR3 is also generated by other DNA sequences in the sample. V is TRBV5-1 and J is TRBJ2-1; D gene unclear. This CDR3 region has 16 residues. CDR1 is SGHRS, CDR2 YFSETQ, per germline. The V gene lost 0 bases and the J gene lost 0 bases, with 10 bases spanning the gap. The CDR3 nucleotides are TGCGCCAGCAGCTTGGGAGGAGAGAGCTCCTACAATGAGCAGTTCTTC. As protein: CASSLGGESSYNEQFF.

This clone was seen just once. This sequence joins TRBV6-4 and TRBJ2-3; 9 bases align to TRBD2. Germline V lookup: CDR1 MRHNA, CDR2 SNTAGT. The CDR3 runs 16 residues. V lost 0 bases, J lost 0 bases, and 1 base stayed unmatched. CDR3 sequence: CASSDSAGGSTDTQYF. The CDR3 bases are TGTGCCAGCAGTGACTCAGCGGGGGGTAGCACAGATACGCAGTATTTT.